The 15 T cell receptor beta chains below all came from one sample that was sequenced in a study of blood T cell repertoires in COVID-19. Using immunoSEQ multiplex PCR, the repertoire was profiled, and TCRdb retains in-frame clones only, with some absent. The table includes 50,000 to 70,000 clones, under 80% detected once. The material sequenced was PBMCs or T cells enriched from blood (not recorded which). These receptor sequences come from an older woman who had been exposed to COVID-19.

The chain is built from TRBV15 and TRBJ1-6; 8 nucleotides align to TRBD1. This CDR3 contains 14 residues. The trim removed 5 bases at V and 10 bases at J, leaving 7 bases unmatched. Germline CDR1 is LNHNV and CDR2 is YYDKDF (reference sequence). The CDR3 here is CATSSRTGISPLHF. CDR3 nucleotide sequence: TGTGCCACCAGCTCGCGGACAGGGATCTCACCCCTCCACTTT.

The gene calls are TRBV7-2 and TRBJ2-5, with TRBD2 matching 7 bases. CDR3 length equals 14 residues. The V gene's germline CDR1 is SGHTA and CDR2 FQGNSA. The ends lost 5 bases at V and 2 bases at J; junction bases unmatched: 5. As DNA, the CDR3 is TGTGCCAGCAGCCCAGGCGGGGGTCAAGAGACCCAGTACTTC. Its translation: CASSPGGGQETQYF.

The chain carries TRBV28 and TRBJ1-1; TRBD1 matches at 7 bases. Trimming removed 2 bases from V and 4 bases from J; junction bases left unmatched: 7. Germline assignment: CDR1 MDHEN and CDR2 SYDVKM. The CDR3 runs to 15 residues. CDR3 amino acids: CASSLQGVRGTEAFF. CDR3 bases: TGTGCCAGCAGTTTACAGGGGGTAAGGGGCACTGAAGCTTTCTTT.

This chain links TRBV27 with TRBJ1-2, with D unclear. The CDR3 has 15 residues. V was cut by 5 bases and J by 0 bases, with 13 bases left in between. Per the germline V gene, CDR1 is MNHEY and CDR2 is SMNVEV (reference sequence). The CDR3 is CASSPSGLANYGYTF. The CDR3 nucleotides read TGTGCCAGCAGTCCATCGGGTCTAGCTAACTATGGCTACACCTTC.

The V gene is TRBV3-1 (or the pseudogene TRBV3-2), the J gene TRBJ1-2; unclear D gene. This CDR3 contains 13 residues. Per germline, CDR1 LGHDT and CDR2 YNNKEL (reference sequence). The V end lost 3 bases, the J end lost 5 bases, and 10 bases lay between the germline ends. The CDR3 nucleotides are TGTGCCAGCAGCCACCCGTCAGGATATGGCTACACCTTC. It encodes CASSHPSGYGYTF.

The CDR3 sequence is CAWSVGRASTDTQYF. The DNA of the CDR3 is TGTGCCTGGAGTGTGGGCAGGGCTAGCACAGATACGCAGTATTTT. The genes are TRBV30 and TRBJ2-3; tentatively, D is TRBD1 (5 bases). Trimming stripped 0 bases from V and 0 bases from J, with 10 bases between. The CDR3 has 15 amino acids. Germline CDR1 reads GTSNPN; CDR2 reads SVGIG (reference sequence).

The rearrangement uses TRBV6-5 and TRBJ1-3; D is unresolved. Trimming pared 5 bases from V and 4 bases from J, leaving 15 bases between. The CDR3 covers 15 residues. The germline V gene encodes CDR1 MNHEY and CDR2 SVGAGI. The CDR3 is CASSTGSARGNTIYF. CDR3 sequence (DNA): TGTGCCAGCAGTACCGGGTCAGCCAGAGGAAACACCATATATTTT.

The chain carries TRBV18 and TRBJ2-2; 8 bases are a match to TRBD2. The germline V gene has CDR1 KGHSH and CDR2 LQKENI. With V trimmed by 3 bases and J by 3 bases, 6 bases remained unmatched. The CDR3 sequence is 16 residues long. CDR3 amino acids: CASSPELAEYTGELFF. The CDR3 DNA reads TGTGCCAGCTCACCCGAACTAGCGGAGTACACCGGGGAGCTGTTTTTT. Combining the CDR3 with reference TRBV18 and TRBJ2-2 gives the whole variable domain NAGVMQNPRHLVRRRGQEARLRCSPMKGHSHVYWYRQLPEEGLKFMVYLQKENIIDESGMPKERFSAEFPKEGPSILRIQQVVRGDSAAYFCASSPELAEYTGELFFGEGSRLTVL.

There are a few counts of this clone. Written as DNA, the CDR3 is TGTGCCAGCAGCCCCACTAGGAAAGAGACCCAGTACTTC. Residues: CASSPTRKETQYF. J is TRBJ2-5 and V is TRBV3-1 (or the pseudogene TRBV3-2), with TRBD2 as a possible D gene (5 bases). CDR3 length: 13 residues. The germline CDR1 and CDR2 sequences are LGHDT and YNNKEL (reference sequence). V was clipped by 4 bases and J by 3 bases, with 9 bases between them.

This clone was counted many times. J is TRBJ2-1 and V is TRBV10-1; D gene unclear. Trimming shortened V by 8 bases and J by 0 bases, and 8 bases separated the two germline ends. The CDR3 sequence is 13 residues long. The germline V gene has CDR1 WNHNN and CDR2 SYGVQD (reference sequence). The CDR3 nucleotides are TGCGCCAGCCAGGATAGCTCCTACAATGAGCAGTTCTTC. This sequence encodes CASQDSSYNEQFF.

The chain is built from TRBV30 and TRBJ1-5, with 10 nucleotides matching TRBD1. Germline V gene lookup returns CDR1 GTSNPN and CDR2 SVGIG (reference sequence). This CDR3 has 15 amino acids. V dropped 2 bases and J dropped 5; count of bases not matched to a gene: 6. CDR3 coding DNA: TGTGCCTGGAGTCCGGGACAGGGGAACCATCAGCCCCAGCATTTT. It specifies CAWSPGQGNHQPQHF.

V is TRBV11-2 and J is TRBJ1-4, with 9 bases that match TRBD1. Germline loops: CDR1 SGHAT, CDR2 FQNNGV. Germline trimming cut 1 base from V and 5 bases from J; bases unmatched to any gene: 5. CDR3 length: 16 residues. The DNA of the CDR3 is TGTGCCAGCAGCTTAGGCGGGGGACAGGGAAATGAAAAACTGTTTTTT. It specifies CASSLGGGQGNEKLFF.

V usage is TRBV10-2 and J usage is TRBJ1-1, with TRBD1 identical over 8 bases. Germline values: CDR1 WSHSY, CDR2 SAAADI. The junction had 3 bases not matched to a gene; V was cut back by 6 bases and J by 3 bases. There are 13 residues in the CDR3. For the CDR3, the DNA is TGCGCCAGCAGCTTGGACAGGGACACTGAAGCTTTCTTT. Amino acid sequence: CASSLDRDTEAFF.

In this sample, this clone turned up a few times. The chain joins TRBV28 to TRBJ1-1, with 9 bases matching TRBD1. V trimming: 4 bases; J trimming: 0 bases; junction bases outside the gene matches: 9. The CDR3 totals 17 residues. The germline CDR1 and CDR2 sequences are MDHEN and SYDVKM. The CDR3 sequence: CASSYPGTGYMNTEAFF. DNA for the CDR3: TGTGCCAGCAGTTATCCCGGGACAGGGTACATGAACACTGAAGCTTTCTTT.

This rearrangement joins TRBV6-5 to TRBJ1-2; 8 bases align to TRBD1. The germline CDR1 and CDR2 sequences are MNHEY and SVGAGI. Trimming took 7 bases from V and 7 from J; bases not matched to a gene: 8. CDR3 length: 13 amino acids. The CDR3 spells CASTVQGAGGYTF. CDR3 DNA sequence: TGTGCCAGCACCGTTCAGGGGGCGGGTGGCTACACCTTC.